These 3 T cell receptor beta chains originate from one sample sequenced in a study of CD8 T cell repertoires and HIV-1 epitope variants (dated by TCRdb to 2018 to 2021). Preparation of the library involved the immunoSEQ multiplex PCR assay. TCRdb mirrors the immuneACCESS table, restricted to in-frame sequences. Some clones are absent from its copies; in checked studies, under half trace to an unresolved V gene, and the reason for the others is unknown. For this sample there are some 100,000 clones; roughly four fifths appear just once. The ten top clones hold 20% to 30% of the sample. The material sequenced was uncultured baseline CD8+ T cells from peripheral blood mononuclear cells (PBMCs). These receptors all stem from a male donor with HIV.

This clone was found a few times. The rearrangement uses TRBV27 and TRBJ1-5; D possibly corresponds to TRBD1 (5 bases). There are 16 residues in the CDR3. Germline V gives CDR1 MNHEY, CDR2 SMNVEV (reference sequence). With 4 bases removed from V and 0 bases from J, the gap between germline ends came to 13 bases. The CDR3 reads CASSSAPGISNQPQHF. In DNA form, the CDR3 reads TGTGCCAGCAGTTCGGCCCCAGGGATTAGCAATCAGCCCCAGCATTTT.

The J gene is TRBJ2-3, the V gene TRBV28, with a possible D match to TRBD2 (6 bases). Trimming shortened V by 6 bases and J by 6 bases, and 19 bases separated the two germline ends. The CDR3 sequence is 15 residues long. The V gene's germline CDR1 is MDHEN and CDR2 SYDVKM. The CDR3 nucleotides read TGTGCCAGCAGCCCTGGGACTTTGCGTTCGGATACGCAGTATTTT. Translation: CASSPGTLRSDTQYF.

This clone was found once. V is TRBV7-9 and J is TRBJ1-2, with D perhaps matching TRBD1 (6 bases). The CDR3 length is 12 residues. Trimming took 3 bases from V and 6 from J, leaving 8 bases between them. Germline CDR1 reads SEHNR; CDR2 reads FQNEAQ (reference sequence). CDR3 in DNA: TGTGCCAGCAGCTTCAGGGGCGATGGCTACACCTTC. It encodes CASSFRGDGYTF.